A single sample is the source of the 32 T cell receptor beta chains below, sequenced in a study of immune evolution from preneoplasia to lung adenocarcinoma. TCRdb's table, derived via immunoSEQ multiplex PCR, lists solely in-frame clones and lacks some. The sample lists some 10,000 clones, 80% to 90% seen once, with roughly 3.5% in the top ten. Sequenced: FFPE minimally invasive lung adenocarcinoma tissue. The receptors originated from a person aged 65 to 85 with lung adenocarcinoma.

This CDR3 reads CASMVERQPQHF. CDR3 coding DNA: TGTGCCAGCATGGTGGAGAGGCAGCCCCAGCATTTT. The rearrangement uses TRBV28 and TRBJ1-5, with D unclear. Per the germline V gene, CDR1 is MDHEN and CDR2 is SYDVKM. The CDR3 runs 12 residues. V was cut by 7 bases and J by 7 bases, with 11 bases left in between. Combining the CDR3 with reference TRBV28 and TRBJ1-5 gives the whole variable domain DVKVTQSSRYLVKRTGEKVFLECVQDMDHENMFWYRQDPGLGLRLIYFSYDVKMKEKGDIPEGYSVSREKKERFSLILESASTNQTSMYLCASMVERQPQHFGDGTRLSIL.

The genes are TRBV9 and TRBJ1-2, with D tentatively TRBD1 (6 bases). CDR3 size: 14 residues. Germline loops: CDR1 SGDLS, CDR2 YYNGEE. Trimming shortened V by 2 bases and J by 8 bases, and 16 bases separated the two germline ends. The DNA of the CDR3 is TGTGCCAGCAGCGTGTCAAACAGGGTATACGGCTACACCTTC. This codes for CASSVSNRVYGYTF.

The genes are TRBV28 and TRBJ1-2; no definite D call. Germline lookup yields CDR1 MDHEN and CDR2 SYDVKM. Trimming removed 2 bases from V and 8 bases from J, with 9 bases in between. This CDR3 region has 12 residues. The CDR3 is CASSLEGRGYTF. CDR3 nucleotide sequence: TGTGCCAGCAGTTTAGAGGGTCGGGGCTACACCTTC.

V is TRBV7-6 and J is TRBJ1-2, with D possibly being TRBD1 (5 bases). V lost 5 bases, J lost 3 bases, and 10 bases lay in between. This CDR3 comprises 13 residues. CDR1 and CDR2 (germline): SGHVS, FNYEAQ. The CDR3 region has the DNA TGTGCCAGCAGCCAGGGTTCAGACTATGGCTACACCTTC. Translated, it gives CASSQGSDYGYTF.

The genes are TRBV5-5 and TRBJ2-1; D is unclear. This CDR3 has 15 amino acids. CDR1 and CDR2 from the germline V gene are SGHKS and YYEKEE (reference sequence). Trimming took off 0 bases at V and 5 bases at J, with 12 bases between the two ends. Here the CDR3 reads CASSLGGLGNNEQFF. CDR3 DNA sequence: TGTGCCAGCAGCTTGGGAGGTTTGGGGAACAATGAGCAGTTCTTC.

This chain joins TRBV5-6 and TRBJ2-3; D is possibly TRBD2 (7 bases). The CDR3 covers 16 residues. Germline CDR1 is SGHDT and CDR2 is YYEEEE. Trimming removed 4 bases from V and 10 bases from J, with 25 bases in between. The CDR3 here is CASSQGPGKRGGSQYF. The CDR3, as DNA: TGTGCCAGCAGCCAGGGGCCGGGCAAGAGGGGGGGGTCGCAGTATTTT.

This chain joins TRBV10-3 and TRBJ1-1; TRBD1 agrees at 8 bases. V lost 3 bases, J lost 4 bases, and 7 bases stayed unmatched. The CDR3 loop spans 15 amino acids. Germline assignment: CDR1 ENHRY and CDR2 SYGVKD. This chain's CDR3 is CAISDSGQASTEAFF. In DNA, the CDR3 is TGTGCCATCAGTGACTCGGGACAGGCGAGCACTGAAGCTTTCTTT.

V is TRBV18 and J is TRBJ1-1; the match to TRBD1 covers 7 bases. CDR3 length: 13 amino acids. CDR1 is KGHSH, CDR2 LQKENI, per germline. Trimming cost V 6 bases and J 1 base; bases outside gene matches: 2. CDR3 loop: CASSAGGNTEAFF. CDR3 coding DNA: TGTGCCAGCTCGGCAGGGGGGAACACTGAAGCTTTCTTT.

The chain's CDR3 is CASRGLLYEQYF. The CDR3, as DNA: TGTGCCAGCAGGGGACTCCTGTACGAGCAGTACTTC. The V gene is TRBV27, the J gene TRBJ2-7, with D possibly TRBD2 on 6 matching bases. V gave up 6 bases and J gave up 4 bases, with 10 bases separating them. This CDR3 has 12 residues. CDR1 MNHEY and CDR2 SMNVEV come from the germline V gene (reference sequence).

The chain recombines TRBV11-2 with TRBJ2-5; 8 nucleotides line up with TRBD2. Losses at the gene ends were 4 bases for V and 4 bases for J; bases not matched to a gene: 8. The CDR3 extends over 15 amino acids. Germline values: CDR1 SGHAT, CDR2 FQNNGV. The CDR3 is CASSSSTSGVETQYF. CDR3 in DNA: TGTGCCAGCAGCTCCTCAACTAGCGGAGTAGAGACCCAGTACTTC.

This rearrangement joins TRBV7-8 to TRBJ2-6, with D hard to call. This CDR3 is built from 14 residues. Per the germline V gene, CDR1 is SGHVS and CDR2 is FQNEAQ. Trimming took off 5 bases at V and 2 bases at J, with 7 bases between the two ends. This chain's CDR3 is CASSPNAGANVLTF. Written as DNA, the CDR3 is TGTGCCAGCAGCCCAAATGCTGGGGCCAACGTCCTGACTTTC. Full variable domain (rest looked up from reference TRBV7-8 and TRBJ2-6): GAGVSQSPRYKVAKRGQDVALRCDPISGHVSLFWYQQALGQGPEFLTYFQNEAQLDKSGLPSDRFFAERPEGSVSTLKIQRTQQEDSAVYLCASSPNAGANVLTFGAGSRLTVL.

The chain uses TRBV5-6 and TRBJ2-7; D perhaps matches TRBD1 (6 bases). CDR1 and CDR2 from the germline V gene are SGHDT and YYEEEE. CDR3 size: 15 residues. V lost 3 bases to trimming and J lost 0 bases, with 13 bases between them. DNA for the CDR3: TGTGCCAGCAGCTCCCGGGACAAACTCTCCTACGAGCAGTACTTC. Amino acids: CASSSRDKLSYEQYF.

This chain uses TRBV18 with TRBJ1-1, with unresolved D. Germline values: CDR1 KGHSH, CDR2 LQKENI. The CDR3 has 16 residues. V lost 3 bases, J lost 0 bases, and 14 bases lay in between. The DNA for the CDR3 is TGTGCCAGCTCACCTAACCCCCCCCCGATGAACACTGAAGCTTTCTTT. This sequence encodes CASSPNPPPMNTEAFF.

A remark on this clone: A junction end diverges from the germline sequence, so it may reflect a read error. The genes are TRBV5-8 and TRBJ1-1; 7 bases are shared with TRBD1. This CDR3 is 14 amino acids long. From germline, CDR1 is SGHTS and CDR2 YDEGEE. The CDR3 reads CASSLETGNPEAFF. Here the CDR3 DNA reads TGTGCCAGCAGCTTGGAGACAGGGAACCCTGAAGCTTTCTTT. Combining the CDR3 with reference TRBV5-8 and TRBJ1-1 gives the whole variable domain EAGVTQSPTHLIKTRGQQATLRCSPISGHTSVYWYQQALGLGLQFLLWYDEGEERNRGNFPPRFSGRQFPNYSSELNVNALELEDSALYLCASSLETGNPEAFFGQGTRLTVV.

The V and J genes are TRBV19 and TRBJ1-1; D not resolved. Trimming left V 6 bases short and J 1 base short, with 6 bases between. Germline V gives CDR1 LNHDA, CDR2 SQIVND (reference sequence). The CDR3 runs 12 residues. The CDR3 region has the DNA TGTGCCAGTAGATCGGGGAACACTGAAGCTTTCTTT. Amino acid sequence: CASRSGNTEAFF.

The chain couples TRBV18 to TRBJ2-1, with D possibly TRBD1 on 5 matching bases. The CDR3 runs to 14 residues. V lost 3 bases, J lost 8 bases, and 14 bases lay in between. Germline lookup yields CDR1 KGHSH and CDR2 LQKENI. The CDR3 loop reads CASSPRAGLDEQFF. CDR3 nucleotide sequence: TGTGCCAGCTCACCTAGGGCAGGGTTGGATGAGCAGTTCTTC.

The chain recombines TRBV4-1 with TRBJ2-7; D gene ambiguous. Trimming shortened V by 3 bases and J by 6 bases, and 9 bases separated the two germline ends. Germline CDR1 is MGHRA and CDR2 is YSYEKL. CDR3 length equals 12 residues. This CDR3 reads CASSHPSGEQYF. CDR3 bases: TGCGCCAGCAGCCACCCCTCTGGCGAGCAGTACTTC.

V gene TRBV6-5 combines with J gene TRBJ2-3; D is undetermined. The V and J ends lost 2 bases and 4 bases respectively, with 4 bases between them. The CDR3 spans 12 residues. Germline V gene data show CDR1 as MNHEY and CDR2 as SVGAGI. As DNA, the CDR3 is TGTGCCAGCAGTTACGGCCCAGATACGCAGTATTTT. It codes for CASSYGPDTQYF.

The chain couples TRBV30 to TRBJ1-2; TRBD1 matches at 11 bases. Germline V gene lookup returns CDR1 GTSNPN and CDR2 SVGIG (reference sequence). CDR3 size: 15 residues. V trimming: 4 bases; J trimming: 0 bases; junction bases outside the gene matches: 4. The CDR3 here is CAWTPGQGANYGYTF. Written as DNA, the CDR3 is TGTGCCTGGACCCCGGGACAGGGGGCTAACTATGGCTACACCTTC.

V is TRBV5-1 and J is TRBJ2-7, with unresolved D. CDR1 is SGHRS and CDR2 is YFSETQ in the germline V gene. With 0 bases removed from V and 4 bases from J, the gap between germline ends came to 11 bases. This CDR3 is 14 amino acids long. The CDR3 sequence: CASSLGQLQYEQYF. DNA for the CDR3: TGCGCCAGCAGCTTGGGGCAGCTTCAATACGAGCAGTACTTC.

This CDR3 reads CASSVGRGPQETQYF. Here the CDR3 DNA reads TGTGCCAGCAGCGTAGGGCGGGGGCCCCAAGAGACCCAGTACTTC. This sequence joins TRBV9 and TRBJ2-5; weak D call: TRBD2 (7 bases). The CDR3 consists of 15 residues. V was clipped by 0 bases and J by 1 base, with 10 bases between them. Per the germline V gene, CDR1 is SGDLS and CDR2 is YYNGEE.

Written as DNA, the CDR3 is TGCAGTGCTAGAATATTTGAAAAACTGTTTTTT. This encodes CSARIFEKLFF. The chain employs TRBV20-1 and TRBJ1-4; D is ambiguous. Germline-derived CDR1 and CDR2 are DFQATT and SNEGSKA (reference sequence). Trimming stripped 2 bases from V and 7 bases from J, with 5 bases between. This CDR3 is built from 11 residues.

This chain connects TRBV7-2 to TRBJ2-1, with 7 positions matching TRBD2. The CDR3 is 16 residues long. Unmatched junction bases numbered 14, after V lost 5 bases and J lost 7 bases. The germline V gene has CDR1 SGHTA and CDR2 FQGNSA. CDR3 sequence reads: CASSPRVAGVSNEQFF. The CDR3 bases are TGTGCCAGCAGCCCTAGGGTTGCGGGAGTTAGTAATGAGCAGTTCTTC.

The V call is TRBV14, the J call TRBJ1-3, with D possibly matching TRBD1 (6 bases). Germline assignment: CDR1 SGHDN and CDR2 FVKESK. The V gene lost 6 bases and the J gene lost 7 bases, with 16 bases spanning the gap. The CDR3 is 14 amino acids. The CDR3 is CASRPTGFQNTIYF. CDR3 sequence (DNA): TGTGCCAGCAGACCTACAGGGTTTCAGAACACCATATATTTT.

The chain couples TRBV29-1 to TRBJ2-7; 9 bases align to TRBD1. J was trimmed by 3 bases and V by 7 bases; bases with no gene match: 10. The CDR3 runs 14 residues. The germline CDR1 and CDR2 sequences are SQVTM and ANQGSEA. CDR3 in amino acids: CSAKQGQGYYEQYF. The CDR3 DNA sequence: TGCAGCGCCAAGCAGGGACAGGGATACTACGAGCAGTACTTC.

This clone was counted once. This chain joins TRBV14 and TRBJ2-2; D is undetermined. Trimming removed 4 bases at V and 7 bases at J, with 10 bases between. Germline V CDR1 and CDR2: SGHDN, FVKESK. This CDR3 contains 13 residues. CDR3 loop: CASSPTSNGELFF. In DNA form, the CDR3 reads TGTGCCAGCAGCCCTACAAGTAACGGGGAGCTGTTTTTT.

Concerning this clone itself: An end of the junction does not agree with germline; a read error may underlie this. The chain couples TRBV6-1 to TRBJ1-6; tentative D call: TRBD1 (6 bases). The germline V gene has CDR1 MNHNS and CDR2 SASEGT. The CDR3 totals 14 residues. The CDR3 region is CASREDRINSPLHF. The CDR3 DNA reads TGTGCCAGCAGGGAAGACAGGATCAATTCACCCCTCCACTTT.

The chain carries TRBV28 and TRBJ1-5, with a weak D call TRBD1 (5 bases). Trimming removed 2 bases at V and 9 bases at J, with 14 bases between. Germline CDR1 MDHEN, CDR2 SYDVKM. The CDR3 is 14 amino acids. The CDR3 sequence: CASSLPQGELPQHF. CDR3 nucleotide sequence: TGTGCCAGCAGTTTACCCCAAGGGGAGCTGCCCCAGCATTTT.

The chain carries TRBV5-4 and TRBJ2-7; 11 positions match TRBD1. This CDR3 spans 15 amino acids. V shed 3 bases and J 2 bases; nucleotides not matched to a gene: 4. Germline assignment: CDR1 SGHNT and CDR2 YYREEE (reference sequence). The CDR3 protein is CASSSRDRGTYEQYF. As DNA, the CDR3 is TGTGCCAGCAGCTCCCGGGACAGGGGGACCTACGAGCAGTACTTC. The full variable domain, with the rest looked up from reference TRBV5-4 and TRBJ2-7, is ETGVTQSPTHLIKTRGQQVTLRCSSQSGHNTVSWYQQALGQGPQFIFQYYREEENGRGNFPPRFSGLQFPNYSSELNVNALELDDSALYLCASSSRDRGTYEQYFGPGTRLTVT.

The chain links TRBV19 to TRBJ2-2; D is perhaps TRBD1 (6 bases). This CDR3 contains 15 residues. CDR1 and CDR2 (germline): LNHDA, SQIVND (reference sequence). Between the trimmed V and J ends, which lost 4 bases and 4 bases, there was a span of 13 bases. The CDR3 sequence is CASSTRQVSTGELFF. The CDR3 DNA reads TGTGCCAGTAGTACCCGACAGGTCAGCACCGGGGAGCTGTTTTTT. Combining the CDR3 with reference TRBV19 and TRBJ2-2 gives the whole variable domain DGGITQSPKYLFRKEGQNVTLSCEQNLNHDAMYWYRQDPGQGLRLIYYSQIVNDFQKGDIAEGYSVSREKKESFPLTVTSAQKNPTAFYLCASSTRQVSTGELFFGEGSRLTVL.

The J gene is TRBJ2-7, the V gene TRBV5-4; weak D call: TRBD2 (5 bases). Trimming pared 6 bases from V and 1 base from J, leaving 11 bases between. The CDR3 runs to 13 residues. The germline V gene encodes CDR1 SGHNT and CDR2 YYREEE (reference sequence). The CDR3 sequence is CASTPAGSYEQYF. The CDR3 region has the DNA TGTGCCAGCACCCCCGCGGGTTCCTACGAGCAGTACTTC.

As DNA, the CDR3 is TGTGCCAGCTCGCCGCGGGAAGAAAGGACTGAAGCTTTCTTT. Translated, it gives CASSPREERTEAFF. V and J are TRBV18 and TRBJ1-1; D is unresolved. The germline gives CDR1 KGHSH, CDR2 LQKENI. The CDR3 consists of 14 residues. Trimming removed 6 bases from V and 5 bases from J, with 16 bases in between.